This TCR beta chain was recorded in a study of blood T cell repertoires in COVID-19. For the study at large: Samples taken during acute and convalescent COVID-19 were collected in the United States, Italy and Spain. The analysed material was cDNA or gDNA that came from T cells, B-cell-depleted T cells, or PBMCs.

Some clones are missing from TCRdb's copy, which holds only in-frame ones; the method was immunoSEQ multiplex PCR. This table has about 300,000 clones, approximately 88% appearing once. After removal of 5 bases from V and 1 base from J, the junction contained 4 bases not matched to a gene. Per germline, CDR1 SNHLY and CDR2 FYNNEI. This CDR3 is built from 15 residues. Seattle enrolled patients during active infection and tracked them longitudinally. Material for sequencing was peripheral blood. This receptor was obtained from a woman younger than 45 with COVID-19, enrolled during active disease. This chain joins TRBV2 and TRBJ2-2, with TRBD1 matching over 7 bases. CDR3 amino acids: CASSRDRMNTGELFF. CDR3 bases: TGTGCCAGCAGTCGGGACAGAATGAACACCGGGGAGCTGTTTTTT.